These 5 T cell receptor beta chains were sequenced from one sample in a study of OX40 agonist ivuxolimab in advanced cancers. TCRdb keeps only in-frame clones here, not all; method: immunoSEQ multiplex PCR. In the table there are approximately 90,000 clones, about 89% of which are singletons. Specimen: CD4+ or CD8+ T cells sorted from blood, collected in a trial of the OX40 agonist ivuxolimab. These TCRs come from an adult with an advanced solid tumor such as melanoma, head and neck, liver or kidney cancer.

Written as DNA, the CDR3 is TGCAGCGTTGTTAAGGGAGCCCAAGAGACCCAGTACTTC. It codes for CSVVKGAQETQYF. V gene TRBV29-1 combines with J gene TRBJ2-5, with D possibly matching TRBD2 (5 bases). Deletions cut 4 bases from V and 1 base from J, with 10 bases between. This CDR3 has 13 amino acids. Looked up from germline, CDR1 is SQVTM and CDR2 is ANQGSEA.

The chain is built from TRBV27 and TRBJ2-1; D remains ambiguous. Trimming pared 4 bases from V and 0 bases from J, leaving 10 bases between. This CDR3 region has 15 residues. Per the germline V gene, CDR1 is MNHEY and CDR2 is SMNVEV (reference sequence). This CDR3 is CASSSIDSSYNEQFF. The DNA for the CDR3 is TGTGCCAGCAGTTCAATAGACTCCTCCTACAATGAGCAGTTCTTC.

The chain links TRBV5-4 to TRBJ1-2, with no clear D. This CDR3 is 14 amino acids long. Germline V gene sequence: CDR1 SGHNT, CDR2 YYREEE (reference sequence). The V end was cut by 4 bases, the J end by 4 bases, with 14 bases between. CDR3 bases: TGTGCCAGCAGCACGGGTTTGCTTTCCTATGGCTACACCTTC. Residues: CASSTGLLSYGYTF.

A word on this clone: Other DNA sequences of this sample code for an identical CDR3. The J gene is TRBJ2-7, the V gene TRBV18; D not resolved. This CDR3 is 12 amino acids long. Germline V gene lookup returns CDR1 KGHSH and CDR2 LQKENI. The V end lost 2 bases, the J end lost 4 bases, and 6 bases lay between the germline ends. CDR3 residues: CASSPTSYEQYF. Here the CDR3 DNA reads TGTGCCAGCTCACCAACCTCGTACGAGCAGTACTTC.

The chain recombines TRBV4-1 with TRBJ2-2, with TRBD2 identical over 12 bases. Per the germline V gene, CDR1 is MGHRA and CDR2 is YSYEKL. The V and J ends lost 1 base and 3 bases, in that order; junction bases with no gene match: 3. This CDR3 has 17 amino acids. The chain's CDR3 is CASSQGLAGVHTGELFF. CDR3 coding DNA: TGCGCCAGCAGCCAAGGACTAGCGGGAGTCCACACCGGGGAGCTGTTTTTT.